This T cell receptor beta chain was retrieved from a study of graft-versus-host responses after intestinal transplantation. Study in general: As for transplant type, recipients had multivisceral, liver-intestinal, or isolated intestinal grafts.

Concerning this clone itself: Its antigen is unidentified.

Study observations and caveats: Graft-versus-host to host-versus-graft clonal ratios in allografts were high in patients with graft-donor T cell macrochimerism. Recipient marrow harbored GvH clones, some of which surfaced first in ileum or blood.

Trimming removed 2 bases from V and 2 bases from J, with 9 bases in between. This CDR3 is built from 14 residues. The germline CDR1 and CDR2 sequences are SNHLY and FYNNEI. Here immunoSEQ multiplex PCR was the method, and the copy in TCRdb shows in-frame clones only, minus some. The sample carries approximately 100,000 clones, 87% recorded once. This clonotype was sampled from a human donor who received an intestinal transplant. The sample in question was unstimulated CD4+ T cells sorted from spleen or lymph node cells, obtained before intestinal transplant. V is TRBV2 and J is TRBJ2-5; possible D gene TRBD2, 6 bases. CDR3 residues: CASSESEGQETQYF. The DNA of the CDR3 is TGTGCCAGCAGTGAATCGGAGGGACAAGAGACCCAGTACTTC.